This T cell receptor beta chain derives from a study of T-cell memory formation after mild COVID-19. With constant-segment primers, 5'RACE yielded cDNA libraries of TCR alpha and TCR beta that carried sample barcodes and UMIs. TCRdb re-called the 5' RACE reads through MiXCR, storing one row per CDR3 protein. Of 250,000 or so distinct CDR3 sequences listed, approximately 19% are singletons. This clonotype was counted at least ten times. J lost 3 bases, V lost 0 bases, and 3 bases had no gene match. Germline V lookup: CDR1 SGHRS, CDR2 YFSETQ. The CDR3 spans 16 residues. Specimen: PBMCs or a T cell subset sorted from them (not recorded which). This sequence originates from a young man who had mild COVID-19 (a few samples of this study predate the infection). Cell type and time point are not known. The rearrangement links TRBV5-1 to TRBJ2-3, with 11 bases aligning to TRBD1. The DNA for the CDR3 is TGCGCCAGCAGCTTGGCCGGGACAGGGGGTACAGATACGCAGTATTTT. This sequence encodes CASSLAGTGGTDTQYF.